The clone carrying this T cell receptor (beta chain) was observed once. Its antigen is as yet unknown. The donors were healthy bone marrow donors. CDR3 size: 13 residues. Germline assignment: CDR1 MDHEN and CDR2 SYDVKM. The junction had 3 bases not matched to a gene; V was cut back by 5 bases and J by 2 bases. The data belong to a study of cytomegalovirus exposure and HLA in healthy donors. Study results and caveats: A few CMV-associated chains proved CMV antigen-specific in vitro. Sequencing likely produced, as an artifact, a cluster of highly shared sequence variants. A prior analysis recorded that most TCR beta V segments were productive about 87% or about 30% of the time.

The PCR contained 60 Vbeta and 13 Jbeta primers. The data were produced by immunoSEQ multiplex PCR, yet TCRdb's version contains in-frame clones alone and is incomplete. The repertoire holds over 200,000 clones, with 77% as singletons. This sequence originates from an older woman in good health and CMV-seropositive. The chain links TRBV28 to TRBJ2-7, with 7 nucleotides matching TRBD1. Sequencing was carried out using PBMCs. The chain's CDR3 is CASSLQGPYEQYF. Here the CDR3 DNA reads TGTGCCAGCAGTCTACAGGGGCCCTACGAGCAGTACTTC.